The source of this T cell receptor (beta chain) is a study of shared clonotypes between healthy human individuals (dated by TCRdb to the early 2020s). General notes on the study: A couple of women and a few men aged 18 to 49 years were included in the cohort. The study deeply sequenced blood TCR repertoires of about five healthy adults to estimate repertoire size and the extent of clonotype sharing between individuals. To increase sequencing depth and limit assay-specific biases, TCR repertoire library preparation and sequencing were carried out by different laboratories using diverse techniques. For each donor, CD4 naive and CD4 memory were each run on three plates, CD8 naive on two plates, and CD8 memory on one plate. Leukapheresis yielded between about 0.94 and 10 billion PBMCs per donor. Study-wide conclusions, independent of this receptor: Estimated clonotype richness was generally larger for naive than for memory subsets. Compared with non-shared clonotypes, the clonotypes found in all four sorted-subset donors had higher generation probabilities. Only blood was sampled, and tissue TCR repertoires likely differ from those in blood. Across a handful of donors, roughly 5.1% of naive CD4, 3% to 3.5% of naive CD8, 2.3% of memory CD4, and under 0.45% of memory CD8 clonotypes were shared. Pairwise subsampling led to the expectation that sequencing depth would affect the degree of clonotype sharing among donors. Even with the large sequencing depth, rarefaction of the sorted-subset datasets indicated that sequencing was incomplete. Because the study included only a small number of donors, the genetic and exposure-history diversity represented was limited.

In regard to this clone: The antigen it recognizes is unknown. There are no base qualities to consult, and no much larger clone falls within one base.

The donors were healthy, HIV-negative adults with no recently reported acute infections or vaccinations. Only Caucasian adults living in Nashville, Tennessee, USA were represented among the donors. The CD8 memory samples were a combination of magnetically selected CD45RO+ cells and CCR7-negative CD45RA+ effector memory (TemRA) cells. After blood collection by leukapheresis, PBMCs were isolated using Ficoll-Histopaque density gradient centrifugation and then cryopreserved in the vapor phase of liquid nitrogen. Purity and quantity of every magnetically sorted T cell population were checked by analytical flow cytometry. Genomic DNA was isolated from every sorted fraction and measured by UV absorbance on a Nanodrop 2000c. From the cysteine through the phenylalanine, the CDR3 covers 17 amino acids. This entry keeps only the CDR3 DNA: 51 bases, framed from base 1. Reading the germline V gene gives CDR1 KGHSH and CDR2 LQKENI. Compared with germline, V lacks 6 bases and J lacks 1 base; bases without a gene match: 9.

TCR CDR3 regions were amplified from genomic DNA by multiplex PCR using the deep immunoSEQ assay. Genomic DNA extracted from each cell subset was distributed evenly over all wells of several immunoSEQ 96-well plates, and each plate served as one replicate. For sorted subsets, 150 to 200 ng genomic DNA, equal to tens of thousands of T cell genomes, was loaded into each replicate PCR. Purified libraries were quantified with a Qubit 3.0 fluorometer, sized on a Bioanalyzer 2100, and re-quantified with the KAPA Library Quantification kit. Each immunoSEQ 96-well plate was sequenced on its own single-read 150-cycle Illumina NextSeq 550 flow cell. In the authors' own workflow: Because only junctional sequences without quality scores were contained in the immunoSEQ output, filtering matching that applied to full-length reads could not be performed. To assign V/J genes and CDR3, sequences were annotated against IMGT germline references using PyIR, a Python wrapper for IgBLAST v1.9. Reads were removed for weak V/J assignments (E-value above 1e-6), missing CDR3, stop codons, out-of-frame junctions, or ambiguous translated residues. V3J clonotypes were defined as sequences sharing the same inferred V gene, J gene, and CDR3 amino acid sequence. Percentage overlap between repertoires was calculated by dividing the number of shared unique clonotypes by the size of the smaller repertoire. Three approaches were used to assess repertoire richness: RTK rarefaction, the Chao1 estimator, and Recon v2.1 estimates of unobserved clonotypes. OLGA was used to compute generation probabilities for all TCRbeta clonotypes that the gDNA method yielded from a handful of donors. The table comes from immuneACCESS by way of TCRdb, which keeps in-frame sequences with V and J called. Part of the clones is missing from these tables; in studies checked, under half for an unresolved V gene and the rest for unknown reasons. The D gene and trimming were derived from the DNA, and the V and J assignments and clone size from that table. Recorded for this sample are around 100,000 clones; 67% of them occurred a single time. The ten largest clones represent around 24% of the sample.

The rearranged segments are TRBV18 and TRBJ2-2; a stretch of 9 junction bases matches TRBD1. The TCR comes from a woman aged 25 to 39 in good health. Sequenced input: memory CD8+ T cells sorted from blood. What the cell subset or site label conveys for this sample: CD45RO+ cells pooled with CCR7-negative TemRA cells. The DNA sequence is TGTGCCAGCTCTCCCAATTCGGGACAGGGGAACACCGGGGAGCTGTTTTTT. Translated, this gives CASSPNSGQGNTGELFF. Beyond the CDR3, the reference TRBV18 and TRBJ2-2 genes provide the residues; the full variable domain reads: NAGVMQNPRHLVRRRGQEARLRCSPMKGHSHVYWYRQLPEEGLKFMVYLQKENIIDESGMPKERFSAEFPKEGPSILRIQQVVRGDSAAYFCASSPNSGQGNTGELFFGEGSRLTVL.